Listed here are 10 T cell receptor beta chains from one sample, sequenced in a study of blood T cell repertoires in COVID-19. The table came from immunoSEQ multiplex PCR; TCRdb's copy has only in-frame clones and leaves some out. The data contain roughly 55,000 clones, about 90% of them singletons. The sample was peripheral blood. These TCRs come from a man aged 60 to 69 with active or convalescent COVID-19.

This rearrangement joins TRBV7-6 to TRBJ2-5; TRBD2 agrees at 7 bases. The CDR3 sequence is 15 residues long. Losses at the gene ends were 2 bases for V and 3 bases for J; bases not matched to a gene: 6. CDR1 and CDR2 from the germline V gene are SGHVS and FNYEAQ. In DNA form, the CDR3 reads TGTGCCAGCAGCTTAAATTTGGGGGGGGAAGAGACCCAGTACTTC. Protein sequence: CASSLNLGGEETQYF.

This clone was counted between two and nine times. The CDR3: CATTAGAGNQPQHF. The CDR3 nucleotides are TGTGCCACCACCGCAGGGGCCGGGAATCAGCCCCAGCATTTT. The V and J genes are TRBV6-5 and TRBJ1-5; perhaps TRBD1 as D (6 bases). CDR3 length: 14 residues. Germline CDR1 MNHEY, CDR2 SVGAGI. The V and J ends lost 10 bases and 4 bases respectively, with 17 bases between them.

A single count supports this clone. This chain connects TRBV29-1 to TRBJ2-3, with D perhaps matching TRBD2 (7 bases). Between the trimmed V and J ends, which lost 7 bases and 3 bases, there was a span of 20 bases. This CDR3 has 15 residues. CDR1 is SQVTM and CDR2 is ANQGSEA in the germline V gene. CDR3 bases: TGCAGCGGTTCCGCGGGGGCCTTACAAACAGATACGCAGTATTTT. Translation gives CSGSAGALQTDTQYF.

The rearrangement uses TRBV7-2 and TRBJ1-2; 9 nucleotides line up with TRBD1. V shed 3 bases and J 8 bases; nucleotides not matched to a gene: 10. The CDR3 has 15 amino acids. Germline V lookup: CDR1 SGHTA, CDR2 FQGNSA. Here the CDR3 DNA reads TGTGCCAGCAGCTTTCAACACGGACAGGGGTACGGCTACACCTTC. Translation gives CASSFQHGQGYGYTF.

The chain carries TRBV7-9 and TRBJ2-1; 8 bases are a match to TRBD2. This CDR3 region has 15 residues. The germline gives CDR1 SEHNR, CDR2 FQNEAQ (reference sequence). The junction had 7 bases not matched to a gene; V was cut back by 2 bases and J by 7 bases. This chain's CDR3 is CASSLTQRERNEQFF. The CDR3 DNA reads TGTGCCAGCAGCTTAACCCAGCGGGAGAGGAATGAGCAGTTCTTC.

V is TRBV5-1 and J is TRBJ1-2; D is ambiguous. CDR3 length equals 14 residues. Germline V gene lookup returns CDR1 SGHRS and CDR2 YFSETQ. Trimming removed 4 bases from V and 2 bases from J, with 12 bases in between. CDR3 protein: CASSPEGENYGYTF. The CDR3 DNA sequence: TGCGCCAGCAGCCCGGAGGGCGAAAACTATGGCTACACCTTC.

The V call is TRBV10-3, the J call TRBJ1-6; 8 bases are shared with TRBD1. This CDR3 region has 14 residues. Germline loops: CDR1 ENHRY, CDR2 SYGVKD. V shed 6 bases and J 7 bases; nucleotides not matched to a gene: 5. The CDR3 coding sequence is TGTGCCATCAGGCCGGGACAGGCGAATTCACCCCTCCACTTT. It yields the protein CAIRPGQANSPLHF.

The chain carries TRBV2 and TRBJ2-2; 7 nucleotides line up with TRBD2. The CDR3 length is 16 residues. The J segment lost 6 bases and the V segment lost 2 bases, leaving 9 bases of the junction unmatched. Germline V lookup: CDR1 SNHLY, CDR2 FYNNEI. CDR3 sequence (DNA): TGTGCCAGCAGTGAACGGGGAGCAGGGAGGGCCGGGGAGCTGTTTTTT. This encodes CASSERGAGRAGELFF.

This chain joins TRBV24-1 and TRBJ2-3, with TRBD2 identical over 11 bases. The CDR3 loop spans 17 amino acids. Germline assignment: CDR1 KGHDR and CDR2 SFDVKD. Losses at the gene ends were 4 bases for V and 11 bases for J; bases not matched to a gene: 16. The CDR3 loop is CATSEAGTSGTTEGQYF. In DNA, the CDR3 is TGTGCCACCAGTGAAGCCGGGACTAGCGGAACCACAGAGGGGCAGTATTTT.

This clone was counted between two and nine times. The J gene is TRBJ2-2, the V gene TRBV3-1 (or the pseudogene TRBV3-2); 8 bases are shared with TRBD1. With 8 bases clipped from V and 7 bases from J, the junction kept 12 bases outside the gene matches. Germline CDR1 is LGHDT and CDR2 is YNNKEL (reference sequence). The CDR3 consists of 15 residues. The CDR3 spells CASGLSGGSVGELFF. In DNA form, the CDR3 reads TGTGCCAGCGGCTTGTCAGGGGGCAGTGTCGGGGAGCTGTTTTTT.